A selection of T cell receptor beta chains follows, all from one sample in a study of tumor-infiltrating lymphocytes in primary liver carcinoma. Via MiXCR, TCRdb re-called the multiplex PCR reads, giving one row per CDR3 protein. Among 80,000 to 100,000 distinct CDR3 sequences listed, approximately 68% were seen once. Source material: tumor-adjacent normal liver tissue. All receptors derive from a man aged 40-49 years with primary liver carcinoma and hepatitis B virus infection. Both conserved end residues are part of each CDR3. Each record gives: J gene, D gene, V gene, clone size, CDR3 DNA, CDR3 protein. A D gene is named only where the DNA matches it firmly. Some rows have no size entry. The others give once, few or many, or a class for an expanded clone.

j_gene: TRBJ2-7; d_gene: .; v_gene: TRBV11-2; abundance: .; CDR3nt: TGTGCCAACAGCTCCCAGGACAGCCACTACGAGCGGTACTTC; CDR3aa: CANSSQDSHYERYF
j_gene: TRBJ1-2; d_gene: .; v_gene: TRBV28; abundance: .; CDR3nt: .; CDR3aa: CASSLLYDVRYYCYIF
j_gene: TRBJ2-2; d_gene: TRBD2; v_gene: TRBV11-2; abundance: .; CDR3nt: TGTGCCAGCAGCTTAGTGGCGCTAGCAGGAAGCGGGAAGCTGTTTTTT; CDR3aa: CASSLVALAGSGKLFF
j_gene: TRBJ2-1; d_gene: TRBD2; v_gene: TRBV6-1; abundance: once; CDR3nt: TGTACCAGCAGTTACGGGACTAGCGGGAATGAGCAGTTCTTT; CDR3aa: CTSSYGTSGNEQFF
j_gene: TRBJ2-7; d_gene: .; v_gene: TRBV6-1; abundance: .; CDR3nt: TGTGCCAGCAGTGGCGTAGAATTGGGGTCCTACGAGCAGTACTTC; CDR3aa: CASSGVELGSYEQYF
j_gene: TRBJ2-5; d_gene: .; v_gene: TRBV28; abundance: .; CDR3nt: TGTGCCAACAGTTTATCCGGACCCCTTGGGGAGACCCAGTACTTC; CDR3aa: CANSLSGPLGETQYF
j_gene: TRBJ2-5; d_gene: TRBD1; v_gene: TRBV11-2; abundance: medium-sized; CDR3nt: TGTGCCAGCAGCTTCCGGGACAGCCAAGAGACCCAGTACTTC; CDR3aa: CASSFRDSQETQYF
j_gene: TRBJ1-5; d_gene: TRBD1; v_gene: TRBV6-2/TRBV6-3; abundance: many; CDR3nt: TGTGCCAGCAGTAGGACAGGCGGCAATCAGCCCCAGCATTTT; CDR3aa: CASSRTGGNQPQHF
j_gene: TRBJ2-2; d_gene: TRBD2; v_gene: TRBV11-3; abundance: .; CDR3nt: TGTGCCAGCAGCCCCATTAGCGGGACGAACACCGGGGAGCTATTTTTT; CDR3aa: CASSPISGTNTGELFF
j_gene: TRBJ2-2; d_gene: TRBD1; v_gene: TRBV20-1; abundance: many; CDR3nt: TGCAGTGCTGGGACAGAAAACACCGGGGAGCTGTTTTTT; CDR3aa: CSAGTENTGELFF
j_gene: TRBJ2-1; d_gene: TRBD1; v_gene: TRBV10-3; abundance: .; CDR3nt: TGTGTCATCATATCAAGACAGGGGACCTACAATGAGCAGTTCTTC; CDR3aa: CVIISRQGTYNEQFF
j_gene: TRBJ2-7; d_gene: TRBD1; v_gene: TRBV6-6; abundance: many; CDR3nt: TGTGCCAGCAGACAGGGGGCCTACGAGCAGTACTTC; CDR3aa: CASRQGAYEQYF
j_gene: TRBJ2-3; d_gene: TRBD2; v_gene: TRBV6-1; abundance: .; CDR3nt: TGTGCCAGCAGTGAACTGGCGGGAGAGGCAGATACGCAGTATTTT; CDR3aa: CASSELAGEADTQYF
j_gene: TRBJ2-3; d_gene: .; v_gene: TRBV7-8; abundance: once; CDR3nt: TGTGCCAGCAGCTTCCAACGAGGGGCCCTCGGAGATACGCAGTATTTT; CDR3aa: CASSFQRGALGDTQYF
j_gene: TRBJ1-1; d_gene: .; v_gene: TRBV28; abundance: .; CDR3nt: TGTGCCAGCAGTTTTACAGTGAACACTGATGCTTTCTTT; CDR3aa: CASSFTVNTDAFF
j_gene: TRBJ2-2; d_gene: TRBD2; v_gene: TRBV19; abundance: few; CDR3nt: TGTGCCAGTAGTATAACTAGCGCGCTACCGGCCGGGGAGCTGTTTTTT; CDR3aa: CASSITSALPAGELFF
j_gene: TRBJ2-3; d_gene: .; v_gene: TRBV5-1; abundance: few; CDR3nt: TGCGCCAGCAGCTCCCCCCCGAGGACAGATACGCAGTATTTT; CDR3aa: CASSSPPRTDTQYF